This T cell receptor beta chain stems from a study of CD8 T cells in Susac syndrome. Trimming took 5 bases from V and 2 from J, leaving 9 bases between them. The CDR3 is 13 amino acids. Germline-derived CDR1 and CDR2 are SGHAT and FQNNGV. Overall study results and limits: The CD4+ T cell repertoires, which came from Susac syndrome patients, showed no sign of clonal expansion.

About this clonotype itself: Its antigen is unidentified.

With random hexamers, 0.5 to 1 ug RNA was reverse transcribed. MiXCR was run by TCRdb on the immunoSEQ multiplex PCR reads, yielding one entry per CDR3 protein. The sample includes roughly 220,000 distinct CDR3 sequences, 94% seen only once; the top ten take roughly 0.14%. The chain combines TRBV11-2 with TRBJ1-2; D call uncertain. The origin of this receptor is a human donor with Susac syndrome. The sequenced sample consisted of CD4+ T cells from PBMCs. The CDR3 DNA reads TGTGCCAGCAGCCCGGAAGTCAACTATGGCTACACCTTC. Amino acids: CASSPEVNYGYTF.